The 9 T cell receptor beta chains in this list originate from one sample, sequenced in a study of blood T cell repertoires in COVID-19. Sequenced by immunoSEQ multiplex PCR; TCRdb stores in-frame clones only, minus some. The profile shows fewer than 250,000 clones, about 93% of them singletons. The sample was peripheral blood. Receptor source: a man in his 60s with COVID-19, enrolled during active disease.

This rearrangement joins TRBV4-3 to TRBJ2-7, with 15 bases identical to TRBD2. The CDR3 sequence is 20 residues long. The J segment lost 4 bases and the V segment lost 1 base, leaving 14 bases of the junction unmatched. Germline CDR1 reads LGHNA; CDR2 reads YSLEER. In DNA, the CDR3 is TGCGCCAGCAGCCAAGGGGTTCTAACTCAGGGACTAGCGGGAGGTTACGAGCAGTACTTC. Translating gives CASSQGVLTQGLAGGYEQYF.

The chain joins TRBV19 to TRBJ2-7, with 11 bases aligning to TRBD2. The germline CDR1 and CDR2 sequences are LNHDA and SQIVND (reference sequence). The CDR3 is 18 residues long. J lost 0 bases, V lost 9 bases, and 16 bases had no gene match. The CDR3 protein is CASGSKTSGALSSYEQYF. The CDR3 DNA follows: TGTGCCAGCGGTAGCAAGACTAGCGGGGCCCTAAGCTCCTACGAGCAGTACTTC.

V is TRBV18 and J is TRBJ2-2; tentatively, D is TRBD2 (5 bases). CDR3 length equals 16 residues. Trimming shortened V by 2 bases and J by 2 bases, and 12 bases separated the two germline ends. Germline loops: CDR1 KGHSH, CDR2 LQKENI. CDR3 region: CASSPIGSVNTGELFF. In DNA, the CDR3 is TGTGCCAGCTCACCAATAGGGAGCGTAAACACCGGGGAGCTGTTTTTT.

The CDR3 coding sequence is TGTGCCACCACAGGCTTTGATAACACCATATATTTT. Translation gives CATTGFDNTIYF. The genes are TRBV3-1 (or the pseudogene TRBV3-2) and TRBJ1-3, with D tentatively TRBD1 (5 bases). The CDR3 covers 12 residues. Trimming removed 10 bases at V and 7 bases at J, with 14 bases between. The V gene's germline CDR1 is LGHDT and CDR2 YNNKEL (reference sequence).

The chain links TRBV29-1 to TRBJ1-3; no definite D call. CDR1 is SQVTM, CDR2 ANQGSEA, per germline. CDR3 length: 14 amino acids. Trimming took off 3 bases at V and 4 bases at J, with 13 bases between the two ends. CDR3: CSVDPGAAGNTIYF. Here the CDR3 DNA reads TGCAGCGTTGATCCTGGAGCTGCCGGAAACACCATATATTTT.

The rearrangement links TRBV12-3 or TRBV12-4 to TRBJ2-7, with TRBD1 matching over 7 bases. The V and J ends lost 5 bases and 6 bases, in that order; junction bases with no gene match: 7. The CDR3 consists of 13 residues. The CDR3 region is CASSPGQTIEQYF. The CDR3 DNA sequence: TGTGCCAGCAGTCCGGGACAGACCATCGAGCAGTACTTC.

The chain recombines TRBV29-1 with TRBJ1-1, with 7 bases identical to TRBD1. The CDR3 contains 15 residues. Germline V gene sequence: CDR1 SQVTM, CDR2 ANQGSEA. The V segment lost 5 bases and the J segment 0 bases; nucleotides outside the gene matches: 9. The CDR3 region has the DNA TGCAGCGTTCTACCGGGACAGAAAATGAACACTGAAGCTTTCTTT. Translated, it gives CSVLPGQKMNTEAFF.

The chain carries TRBV27 and TRBJ1-1, with D unclear. This CDR3 has 14 residues. Germline V gene data show CDR1 as MNHEY and CDR2 as SMNVEV (reference sequence). V lost 6 bases, J lost 2 bases, and 13 bases lay in between. This chain's CDR3 is CASRDEGLNTEAFF. DNA for the CDR3: TGTGCCAGCAGGGACGAGGGCCTCAACACTGAAGCTTTCTTT.

The chain employs TRBV3-1 (or the pseudogene TRBV3-2) and TRBJ1-5; unclear D gene. V shed 4 bases and J shed 1 base, with 11 bases lying between them. The length of the CDR3 is 15 residues. Germline V lookup: CDR1 LGHDT, CDR2 YNNKEL (reference sequence). The DNA for the CDR3 is TGTGCCAGCAGCCCTTCGGGGTTAAGCAATCAGCCCCAGCATTTT. Encoded protein: CASSPSGLSNQPQHF.